This TCR beta chain comes out of a study of T cells in women clearing cervical HPV infection. Study-level findings and limits: It is unknown whether associations predate infection; no effector/memory or HPV-specific sorting. Richness differences could reflect unmeasured T-cell content per sample.

Comment on this clone: Its antigen is still unknown.

Assay used: immunoSEQ multiplex PCR; TCRdb lists only in-frame clones, some missing. The sample holds approximately 39,000 clones. The sample comprised blood buffy coat. The receptor was derived from a woman between 18 and 69 years old with a cervical HPV16 infection that either progressed to CIN3+ or cleared (not recorded which).

The covered CDR3 bases are TGCAGTGCTAGACGCGGCGGAGGGGCCGGGGAG. Protein: CSARRGGGAGE. The entire CDR3 protein is CSARRGGGAGELFF. The V gene is TRBV20-1, the J gene TRBJ2-2, with a possible D match to TRBD2 (6 bases). The read terminates 3 residues before the CDR3 end, so the remaining end is supplied by the germline J gene. This CDR3 has 14 residues. V shed 2 bases and J shed 6 bases, with 13 bases lying between them. Germline assignment: CDR1 DFQATT and CDR2 SNEGSKA (reference sequence).